The entry that follows covers one TCR beta chain sequence. This clonotype was found many times. Its antigen remains undetermined. The input lacks base qualities; no much larger clone sits a single base away. The entry originates in a study of T cell repertoires in cytomegalovirus infection (dated by TCRdb to about 2019). For the wider study: Donor HLA type was relevant to the analysis, as public TCR beta signatures indicated carriage of CMV infection together with the matching HLA type.

Sequenced using an Illumina HiSeq 1500. TCRdb reanalyzed the raw reads on its own, using fastp at Q25 for trimming and MiXCR for clone calling, and kept in-frame beta chains. Rows with a matching CDR3 protein are joined into one entry that keeps the most common DNA and genes. The sample table records around 490,000 distinct CDR3 sequences; less than 30% of these occur just once. In total, the top ten clones hold under 15% of the sample. On the study overall, not on this receptor specifically: In both this cohort and an independent cohort of more than 350 donors, the cumulative frequency of public TCR beta family members distinguished carriers of CMV infection plus the relevant HLA type. In the ex vivo response, HLA-C-restricted CMV-specific TCR beta clonotypes were dominant, and in two of eight donors the single most frequent clonotype came from this HLA-C-restricted group.

The germline V gene supplies CDR1 SGHTA and CDR2 FQGNSA. The CDR3, cysteine through phenylalanine, is 16 amino acids long. The kept DNA is CDR3 alone, 48 bases in frame from the first base. Unmatched junction bases come to 8, with V trimmed by 4 bases and J by 2 bases. Sequencing was performed on PBMCs. The chain links TRBV7-2 with TRBJ2-7; the central 10 bases match TRBD1. This TCR derives from a human donor in good health (CMV status not recorded). Some clones in this sample may be carry-over from other donors' samples. The bases are TGTGCCAGCAGCTCCAAAGGGGACAGGGGAACCTACGAGCAGTACTTC. Translated, this is CASSSKGDRGTYEQYF.